Below, 17 T cell receptor beta chains from the same sample are listed, as sequenced in a study of CD8 T cells in ankylosing spondylitis. TCRdb reprocessed the 5' RACE reads via MiXCR and lists one record per CDR3 protein. The sample yields roughly 300,000 distinct CDR3 sequences, approximately 8.2% seen once. Study results and caveats: Typical of ankylosing spondylitis blood, it appeared, was a TCR beta motif of eight highly homologous variants.

Their cognate antigens are unknown. The specimen was blood, either unsorted or a sorted T cell fraction (not recorded which). The receptors here all came from a male donor with ankylosing spondylitis.

The CDR3 nucleotides read TGTGCCAGCAGCTCAACAGGGTCCCCTAACTATGGCTACACCTTC. The encoded protein is CASSSTGSPNYGYTF. This sequence joins TRBV7-9 and TRBJ1-2; D possibly corresponds to TRBD1 (6 bases). This CDR3 has 15 residues. The germline gives CDR1 SEHNR, CDR2 FQNEAQ (reference sequence). The V end lost 4 bases, the J end lost 0 bases, and 12 bases lay between the germline ends.

This rearrangement joins TRBV30 to TRBJ2-3, with D unresolved. The CDR3 runs 14 residues. The germline gives CDR1 GTSNPN, CDR2 SVGIG (reference sequence). Trimming shortened V by 2 bases and J by 0 bases, and 9 bases separated the two germline ends. The CDR3 sequence: CAWSIALSTDTQYF. The CDR3 bases are TGTGCCTGGAGTATAGCCCTTAGCACAGATACGCAGTATTTT.

This rearrangement joins TRBV12-3 or TRBV12-4 to TRBJ2-1; 11 positions match TRBD2. The CDR3 consists of 16 residues. J was trimmed by 9 bases and V by 4 bases; bases with no gene match: 11. The CDR3 bases are TGTGCCAGCAGTTCGCCACTTAGCGGGAGGGCTGGTGAGCAGTTCTTC. Amino acid sequence: CASSSPLSGRAGEQFF.

This clonotype was picked up a small number of times. The chain is built from TRBV7-2 and TRBJ2-1; the match to TRBD2 covers 12 bases. The length of the CDR3 is 16 residues. The V segment lost 5 bases and the J segment 7 bases; nucleotides outside the gene matches: 9. Germline values: CDR1 SGHTA, CDR2 FQGNSA. The chain's CDR3 is CASSPRLAGAGNEQFF. In DNA form, the CDR3 reads TGTGCCAGCAGCCCACGACTAGCGGGAGCAGGAAATGAGCAGTTCTTC.

This clonotype was observed many times. V gene TRBV7-2 combines with J gene TRBJ2-5, with 7 bases identical to TRBD2. The J segment lost 3 bases and the V segment lost 2 bases, leaving 3 bases of the junction unmatched. In germline, CDR1 is SGHTA, CDR2 FQGNSA. The CDR3 spans 14 residues. CDR3 sequence reads: CASSLRSGEETQYF. The DNA of the CDR3 is TGTGCCAGCAGCTTAAGAAGCGGGGAAGAGACCCAGTACTTC.

The chain recombines TRBV28 with TRBJ2-1; D ambiguous. Trimming pared 6 bases from V and 4 bases from J, leaving 13 bases between. The CDR3 is 14 residues long. From germline, CDR1 is MDHEN and CDR2 SYDVKM. CDR3 in amino acids: CASSFSITYNEQFF. CDR3 coding DNA: TGTGCCAGCAGCTTCTCTATCACGTACAATGAGCAGTTCTTC.

CDR3 region: CASSEEGGQYF. CDR3 in DNA: TGTGCCAGCAGTGAAGAAGGGGGGCAGTACTTC. The chain is built from TRBV6-1 and TRBJ2-7, with D possibly being TRBD1 (6 bases). CDR1 is MNHNS, CDR2 SASEGT, per germline. CDR3 length equals 11 residues. V lost 1 base, J lost 9 bases, and 7 bases lay in between.

This chain joins TRBV10-2 and TRBJ2-1, with TRBD2 matching over 10 bases. Per the germline V gene, CDR1 is WSHSY and CDR2 is SAAADI. This CDR3 comprises 16 residues. V dropped 4 bases and J dropped 1; count of bases not matched to a gene: 4. In DNA form, the CDR3 reads TGCGCCAGCAGTGGGGGGACTAGCGCGTCCTACAATGAGCAGTTCTTC. It encodes CASSGGTSASYNEQFF.

There are a few counts of this clonotype. The V and J genes are TRBV5-1 and TRBJ2-7, with D possibly being TRBD2 (5 bases). The V and J ends lost 2 bases and 3 bases respectively, with 12 bases between them. Germline lookup yields CDR1 SGHRS and CDR2 YFSETQ. CDR3 length equals 14 residues. The CDR3 region is CASSFRTGNYEQYF. The DNA for the CDR3 is TGCGCCAGCAGCTTTCGCACGGGAAACTACGAGCAGTACTTC.

This clonotype was observed a handful of times. The chain carries TRBV6-1 and TRBJ1-1; tentative D call: TRBD1 (6 bases). The germline CDR1 and CDR2 sequences are MNHNS and SASEGT. V was pared by 3 bases and J by 0 bases, with 8 bases between. This CDR3 comprises 14 residues. This CDR3 is CASSDRGMNTEAFF. In DNA form, the CDR3 reads TGTGCCAGCAGTGACAGGGGTATGAACACTGAAGCTTTCTTT.

V and J are TRBV6-2 or TRBV6-3 and TRBJ2-3; TRBD1 might be the D (6 bases). Per the germline V gene, CDR1 is MNHEY and CDR2 is SVGEGT. The ends were cut back, 5 bases at V and 6 bases at J, with 15 bases in the middle. CDR3 length equals 14 residues. CDR3 protein: CASSDPPRGDTQYF. DNA for the CDR3: TGTGCCAGCAGTGACCCTCCCAGGGGTGATACGCAGTATTTT.

This clonotype turned up a few times. The V gene is TRBV7-2, the J gene TRBJ2-7, with D possibly matching TRBD1 (6 bases). This CDR3 is built from 14 residues. V shed 0 bases and J shed 12 bases, with 18 bases lying between them. The germline V gene encodes CDR1 SGHTA and CDR2 FQGNSA. The CDR3: CASSLAGSGDSAYF. As DNA, the CDR3 is TGTGCCAGCAGCTTAGCTGGCTCAGGGGATTCGGCGTACTTC.

The CDR3 reads CARGPGVRTLITQPQHF. The CDR3 nucleotides read TGTGCCAGGGGCCCCGGGGTGAGGACCCTTATTACTCAGCCCCAGCATTTT. The V gene is TRBV5-8, the J gene TRBJ1-5; no firm D call. Trimming cost V 8 bases and J 6 bases, with 27 bases left between them. CDR3 length: 17 amino acids. Germline V lookup: CDR1 SGHTS, CDR2 YDEGEE.

This clonotype came up many times. CDR3 region: CASSPSLRAGGYYNEQFF. CDR3 bases: TGTGCCAGCAGCCCAAGCTTACGGGCAGGGGGGTATTACAATGAGCAGTTCTTC. The chain joins TRBV7-8 to TRBJ2-1; possible D gene TRBD1, 7 bases. Germline values: CDR1 SGHVS, CDR2 FQNEAQ. V shed 5 bases and J shed 4 bases, with 24 bases lying between them. CDR3 length equals 18 residues.

This clonotype is judged medium-sized. V is TRBV6-4 and J is TRBJ2-1, with a weak D call TRBD2 (6 bases). This CDR3 region has 15 residues. The germline CDR1 and CDR2 sequences are MRHNA and SNTAGT. Trimming removed 2 bases at V and 7 bases at J, with 15 bases between. In nucleotides, the CDR3 is TGTGCCAGCAGTGACGGGCAGGAGGGGTATAATGAGCAGTTCTTC. Its translation: CASSDGQEGYNEQFF.

This clonotype has ten or more counts. This chain links TRBV20-1 with TRBJ2-3, with 8 positions matching TRBD2. Losses at the gene ends were 2 bases for V and 4 bases for J; bases not matched to a gene: 2. The CDR3 extends over 13 amino acids. Germline V gene sequence: CDR1 DFQATT, CDR2 SNEGSKA (reference sequence). CDR3 region: CSARLAGPDTQYF. In nucleotides, the CDR3 is TGCAGTGCTAGACTAGCGGGCCCAGATACGCAGTATTTT.

This clonotype appeared many times. The genes are TRBV29-1 and TRBJ2-5; a possible D gene is TRBD1 (5 bases). Per the germline V gene, CDR1 is SQVTM and CDR2 is ANQGSEA. The CDR3 totals 13 residues. Trimming cost V 6 bases and J 7 bases, with 18 bases left between them. CDR3 coding DNA: TGCAGCGTCGCAGAGAAAGATAGGGGGACCCAGTACTTC. It yields the protein CSVAEKDRGTQYF. Filled out from reference TRBV29-1 and TRBJ2-5, the complete variable domain reads SAVISQKPSRDICQRGTSLTIQCQVDSQVTMMFWYRQQPGQSLTLIATANQGSEATYESGFVIDKFPISRPNLTFSTLTVSNMSPEDSSIYLCSVAEKDRGTQYFGPGTRLLVL.